Listed here are 26 T cell receptor beta chains from one sample, sequenced in a study of cytomegalovirus exposure and HLA in healthy donors. Both 60 Vbeta primers and 13 Jbeta primers went into the PCR. Sequencing was performed with immunoSEQ multiplex PCR; in TCRdb, only in-frame clones are kept and a portion is missing. The table lists some 150,000 clones, approximately 81% of them singletons. The sample comprised PBMCs. These receptors were taken from a boy between 2 and 10 years old in good health and CMV-seronegative.

The count of this clone is one. The rearrangement links TRBV10-2 to TRBJ2-1; 11 bases are shared with TRBD1. Germline lookup yields CDR1 WSHSY and CDR2 SAAADI. Trimming cost V 7 bases and J 6 bases; bases outside gene matches: 5. The CDR3 is 14 residues long. The CDR3, as DNA: TGCGCCAGCAAGGTCGGGACAGGGGGCAATGAGCAGTTCTTC. Its translation: CASKVGTGGNEQFF.

The chain uses TRBV11-1 and TRBJ2-3; 10 nucleotides align to TRBD2. Trimming at V came to 7 bases and at J to 0 bases, leaving 7 bases not matched to a gene. The length of the CDR3 is 16 residues. Germline V gene sequence: CDR1 SGHAT, CDR2 FQDESV (reference sequence). The CDR3 is CASTQLAGTSTDTQYF. CDR3 coding DNA: TGTGCCAGCACCCAACTAGCGGGGACTAGCACAGATACGCAGTATTTT.

V usage is TRBV29-1 and J usage is TRBJ1-2; 9 nucleotides match TRBD1. J lost 4 bases, V lost 7 bases, and 10 bases had no gene match. The CDR3 covers 14 residues. CDR1 and CDR2 from the germline V gene are SQVTM and ANQGSEA. CDR3 sequence: CSASTGGVGYGYTF. CDR3 coding DNA: TGCAGCGCCTCGACAGGGGGAGTCGGCTATGGCTACACCTTC.

The V call is TRBV13, the J call TRBJ2-5, with unresolved D. Germline CDR1 PRHDT, CDR2 FYEKMQ (reference sequence). V lost 3 bases and J lost 7, with 12 bases in between. This CDR3 spans 13 amino acids. CDR3 in amino acids: CASSLASPGTQYF. CDR3 in DNA: TGTGCCAGCAGCTTGGCGTCCCCGGGGACCCAGTACTTC. Supplemented by reference TRBV13 and TRBJ2-5, the full variable domain reads AAGVIQSPRHLIKEKRETATLKCYPIPRHDTVYWYQQGPGQDPQFLISFYEKMQSDKGSIPDRFSAQQFSDYHSELNMSSLELGDSALYFCASSLASPGTQYFGPGTRLLVL.

In nucleotides, the CDR3 is TGCGCCAGCAGCCTTCCGGGACTAGCGGGTCAAGGTGAGCAGTTCTTC. As protein: CASSLPGLAGQGEQFF. The chain employs TRBV5-1 and TRBJ2-1; 12 bases agree with TRBD2. CDR1 and CDR2 from the germline V gene are SGHRS and YFSETQ. Trimming at V came to 4 bases and at J to 9 bases, leaving 11 bases not matched to a gene. The CDR3 consists of 16 residues.

This rearrangement joins TRBV11-2 to TRBJ2-2; 11 bases fit TRBD1. Germline lookup yields CDR1 SGHAT and CDR2 FQNNGV. V trimming: 2 bases; J trimming: 4 bases; junction bases outside the gene matches: 3. The CDR3 has 16 residues. This CDR3 reads CASSLQGTGGTGELFF. Written as DNA, the CDR3 is TGTGCCAGCAGCTTACAAGGGACAGGGGGCACCGGGGAGCTGTTTTTT.

The chain uses TRBV6-1 and TRBJ1-2; TRBD1 matches 7 bases. Germline CDR1 MNHNS, CDR2 SASEGT. The CDR3 loop spans 18 amino acids. V shed 2 bases and J 4 bases; nucleotides not matched to a gene: 16. This chain's CDR3 is CASSELRLTGLPTYGYTF. For the CDR3, the DNA is TGTGCCAGCAGTGAACTCAGGTTGACAGGGCTCCCGACCTATGGCTACACCTTC.

This clone was observed a few times. The V gene is TRBV6-5, the J gene TRBJ1-2, with 8 positions matching TRBD1. CDR3 size: 16 residues. Germline CDR1 reads MNHEY; CDR2 reads SVGAGI. The trim removed 2 bases at V and 1 base at J, leaving 6 bases unmatched. Here the CDR3 DNA reads TGTGCCAGCAGTTACCCGACAGGGGCGAATAACTATGGCTACACCTTC. It encodes CASSYPTGANNYGYTF.

J is TRBJ2-1 and V is TRBV29-1; possibly TRBD1 for D (6 bases). The CDR3 totals 13 residues. V lost 7 bases to trimming and J lost 6 bases, with 16 bases between them. Germline V gene data show CDR1 as SQVTM and CDR2 as ANQGSEA. CDR3 sequence: CSADRLWGNEQFF. In DNA, the CDR3 is TGCAGCGCCGACAGGTTGTGGGGCAATGAGCAGTTCTTC.

The chain couples TRBV15 to TRBJ2-7, with 7 bases identical to TRBD1. CDR1 is LNHNV, CDR2 YYDKDF, per germline (reference sequence). With 2 bases clipped from V and 5 bases from J, the junction kept 6 bases outside the gene matches. CDR3 length: 14 amino acids. The DNA for the CDR3 is TGTGCCACCAGCAGAACAGGGGCGTTCGACGAGCAGTACTTC. This translates into CATSRTGAFDEQYF.

The J gene is TRBJ1-6, the V gene TRBV6-6; D is ambiguous. Trimming stripped 5 bases from V and 7 bases from J, with 12 bases between. CDR1 MNHNY and CDR2 SVGAGI come from the germline V gene (reference sequence). The CDR3 extends over 14 amino acids. DNA of the CDR3: TGTGCCAGCAGTCCGGAGACCGAAAATTCACCCCTCCACTTT. Translating it yields CASSPETENSPLHF.

This clone showed up many times. This chain uses TRBV6-4 with TRBJ2-3; the match to TRBD2 covers 10 bases. V shed 5 bases, J shed 2 bases, and the junction held 1 base outside the gene matches. The CDR3 is 14 amino acids. CDR1 and CDR2 (germline): MRHNA, SNTAGT. Here the CDR3 reads CASSSGGATDTQYF. The CDR3 region has the DNA TGTGCCAGCAGTAGCGGGGGGGCCACAGATACGCAGTATTTT.

V is TRBV5-1 and J is TRBJ2-2; 8 bases agree with TRBD1. The length of the CDR3 is 16 residues. The germline V gene encodes CDR1 SGHRS and CDR2 YFSETQ. V lost 3 bases and J lost 0; bases outside the gene matches: 4. The CDR3 DNA is TGCGCCAGCAGCTCCCAGGGGGCTCCGAACACCGGGGAGCTGTTTTTT. This sequence encodes CASSSQGAPNTGELFF.

In DNA, the CDR3 is TGTGCCAGCATTTCTTTCCAGACAGGGAACACTGAAGCTTTCTTT. Translating gives CASISFQTGNTEAFF. The chain couples TRBV7-9 to TRBJ1-1; TRBD1 is a possible D gene (6 bases). Germline values: CDR1 SEHNR, CDR2 FQNEAQ (reference sequence). Trimming stripped 7 bases from V and 1 base from J, with 16 bases between. This CDR3 region has 15 residues.

This clone was detected only once. V usage is TRBV19 and J usage is TRBJ1-2, with 7 bases lining up with TRBD1. Germline V lookup: CDR1 LNHDA, CDR2 SQIVND (reference sequence). The CDR3 spans 15 residues. V lost 7 bases, J lost 7 bases, and 15 bases stayed unmatched. The CDR3 DNA reads TGTGCCAGTACCGGGGTGAGGGACAGCTATCCTGGCTACACCTTC. It codes for CASTGVRDSYPGYTF.

The J gene is TRBJ1-4, the V gene TRBV6-6; 7 bases fit TRBD1. CDR1 MNHNY and CDR2 SVGAGI come from the germline V gene (reference sequence). V was clipped by 3 bases and J by 4 bases; unmatched bases: 8. This CDR3 contains 16 residues. CDR3 nucleotides: TGTGCCAGCAGTTATCCCCCCGGACAGGTTAATGAAAAACTGTTTTTT. Its protein product is CASSYPPGQVNEKLFF.

The J gene is TRBJ2-1, the V gene TRBV27; D is perhaps TRBD2 (5 bases). From germline, CDR1 is MNHEY and CDR2 SMNVEV (reference sequence). This CDR3 is built from 15 residues. The V end was cut by 5 bases, the J end by 9 bases, with 20 bases between. CDR3 sequence: CASSPLDGERVEQFF. The DNA for the CDR3 is TGTGCCAGCAGTCCTTTAGACGGGGAGAGGGTTGAGCAGTTCTTC.

The chain uses TRBV4-2 and TRBJ2-3, with TRBD2 identical over 8 bases. Losses at the gene ends were 3 bases for V and 2 bases for J; bases not matched to a gene: 10. CDR1 LGHNA and CDR2 YNFKEQ come from the germline V gene. The CDR3 consists of 17 residues. CDR3 sequence reads: CASSHFLREDPTDTQYF. CDR3 nucleotide sequence: TGTGCCAGCAGCCACTTCTTGCGGGAGGATCCCACAGATACGCAGTATTTT.

The rearrangement uses TRBV12-5 and TRBJ1-1, with 8 positions matching TRBD1. Per the germline V gene, CDR1 is LGHNT and CDR2 is FRNRAP. The trim removed 3 bases at V and 2 bases at J, leaving 8 bases unmatched. The CDR3 contains 16 residues. The CDR3 protein is CASGFPSTGGNTEAFF. The DNA of the CDR3 is TGTGCTAGTGGTTTCCCCTCTACAGGGGGTAACACTGAAGCTTTCTTT.

This clone was recorded once. The V call is TRBV27, the J call TRBJ2-1, with TRBD2 matching 7 bases. Trimming cost V 3 bases and J 0 bases; bases outside gene matches: 5. This CDR3 region has 16 residues. The V gene's germline CDR1 is MNHEY and CDR2 SMNVEV (reference sequence). The CDR3 DNA reads as TGTGCCAGCAGTTTGGCGGGAGTGGGCTCCTACAATGAGCAGTTCTTC. Protein: CASSLAGVGSYNEQFF.

V and J are TRBV12-5 and TRBJ2-1; a possible D gene is TRBD2 (5 bases). The CDR3 loop spans 15 amino acids. Germline-derived CDR1 and CDR2 are LGHNT and FRNRAP. The V gene lost 0 bases and the J gene lost 5 bases, with 11 bases spanning the gap. The CDR3 spells CASGLVLLGNNEQFF. The CDR3 coding sequence is TGTGCTAGTGGTTTGGTACTCCTCGGGAACAATGAGCAGTTCTTC.

This clone was observed a handful of times. The V call is TRBV4-1, the J call TRBJ2-3, with 10 nucleotides matching TRBD2. J was trimmed by 4 bases and V by 0 bases; bases with no gene match: 7. Germline values: CDR1 MGHRA, CDR2 YSYEKL. The CDR3 spans 17 residues. The CDR3 reads CASSQDFLAGVADTQYF. CDR3 sequence (DNA): TGCGCCAGCAGCCAAGACTTCCTAGCGGGAGTTGCAGATACGCAGTATTTT.

The V gene is TRBV28, the J gene TRBJ2-5; maybe TRBD2 (5 bases). Germline V gene lookup returns CDR1 MDHEN and CDR2 SYDVKM. Trimming shortened V by 8 bases and J by 4 bases, and 17 bases separated the two germline ends. This CDR3 comprises 14 residues. DNA for the CDR3: TGTGCCAGCGGACTTATCAGGAAAGGAGAGACCCAGTACTTC. Its translation is CASGLIRKGETQYF.

A few counts support this clone. The CDR3 loop reads CASTSNRYTDTQYF. Here the CDR3 DNA reads TGCGCCAGCACCTCAAATCGGTATACAGATACGCAGTATTTT. The rearrangement uses TRBV5-1 and TRBJ2-3; D gene ambiguous. Trimming shortened V by 6 bases and J by 3 bases, and 14 bases separated the two germline ends. Germline values: CDR1 SGHRS, CDR2 YFSETQ. The CDR3 totals 14 residues.

The V call is TRBV6-5, the J call TRBJ1-3, with TRBD1 matching 7 bases. V was pared by 5 bases and J by 4 bases, with 8 bases of the junction left unmatched. In germline, CDR1 is MNHEY, CDR2 SVGAGI. This CDR3 is built from 15 residues. CDR3 coding DNA: TGTGCCAGCAGTACGAGTTGGACAGGAGGAAACACCATATATTTT. This translates into CASSTSWTGGNTIYF.

A few counts support this clone. The chain joins TRBV6-1 to TRBJ2-5; TRBD1 might be the D (7 bases). The J call may be incorrect, as the DNA end agrees better with TRBJ2-7. The CDR3 covers 16 residues. Germline V gene sequence: CDR1 MNHNS, CDR2 SASEGT. The CDR3 sequence is CASSEVSGGGYYEQYF. As DNA, the CDR3 is TGTGCCAGCAGTGAAGTGTCAGGGGGAGGCTACTACGAGCAGTACTTC.